This T cell receptor beta chain comes out of a study of graft-versus-host responses after intestinal transplantation (dated by TCRdb to the early 2020s). With regard to the full study: Recipients received multivisceral, liver-intestinal, or isolated intestinal transplants. Every recipient was given anti-thymocyte globulin induction, then maintenance tacrolimus and steroids for 2 to 3 years. The cohort enrolled around 23 intestinal transplant recipients including one retransplant, and a few patients lacking pretransplant specimens were excluded. A peak of at least 4% donor T cells among recipient peripheral blood mononuclear cells was the definition used for donor T cell macrochimerism. Instead of going to the commercial service, samples from a few later patients were sequenced in-house on an Illumina MiSeq and processed with MiXCR. After intestinal transplantation, graft-versus-host and host-versus-graft alloreactive T cell clones in the graft, circulation and bone marrow were tracked using bulk TCR-beta CDR3 sequencing. To identify alloreactive clones, pre-transplant mixed lymphocyte reaction products were sequenced and then compared with unstimulated pre-transplant donor and recipient T cells.

V is cut by 7 bases and J by 1 base, and the space between the germline ends is 3 bases. The CDR3 goes from the cysteine to the phenylalanine over 11 residues. The only DNA kept is the CDR3, 33 bases in frame from the first base. In the germline V gene, CDR1 corresponds to MNHEY and CDR2 to SVGAGI. The library was generated by the immunoSEQ multiplex PCR assay. In most patients, genomic DNA was isolated using the Qiagen DNeasy Blood and Tissue Kit and sent frozen to Adaptive Biotechnologies for TCR sequencing. For most patients, genomic DNA was subjected to high-throughput TCR-beta CDR3 sequencing by Adaptive Biotechnologies. For the original study's pipeline: TCR sequencing data were retrieved from Adaptive's ImmunoSEQ software for more than 15 patients, whereas three other patients were processed with MiXCR and VDJtools. To correct CD4 versus CD8 sorting errors, any sequence found in both subsets at a frequency ratio below 5:1 was removed. Because the origin of CDR3 nucleotide sequences shared between donor and recipient could not be assigned, those sequences were removed. At least 2-fold expansion over unstimulated cells and a minimum CFSE-low frequency of 0.002% (template counts) or 0.001% (read counts) were required for clones to be classified as alloreactive. Clones detected in sequenced pre-transplant spleen, lymph node, or MLR CFSE-low populations of the donor or recipient were defined as mappable. The cumulative frequency of alloreactive clones was calculated as a percentage of all sequences, weighted by copy number. TCRdb mirrors the immuneACCESS table, restricted to in-frame sequences. Some clones are absent from its copies; in checked studies, under half trace to an unresolved V gene, and the reason for the others is unknown. V and J calls and clone size follow that table, whereas D and trimming were derived from the DNA. This sample comprises roughly 120,000 clones, 85% to 95% of them detected only once. The ten most abundant clones make up around 3.3% of the sample.

The study at large found these results: In the allografts of patients with donor T cell macrochimerism, GvH to HvG T cell clonal ratios were high. GvH clones were detected in recipient bone marrow, and some of these GvH clones were observed earlier in ileal mucosa or blood, consistent with an intestinal mucosal origin. The relatively low number and heterogeneity of intestinal transplant patients limited the conclusions. Early after transplant, peak levels of circulating GvH clones were found to be associated with declines in HvG clones.

The sample's time point label, in plain terms: cells obtained before transplantation from donor or recipient. CD3+CD4+ and CD3+CD8+ populations were FACS-sorted from unstimulated pre-transplant donor and recipient cells taken from spleen or lymph nodes. As concerns this clone: Its antigen is still unknown. The sample holds no much larger clone one base away, and base qualities are not on file.

Sequenced material: unstimulated CD8+ T cells sorted from spleen or lymph node cells, taken before intestinal transplant. This TCR came from a human donor who received an intestinal transplant. The chain is encoded by TRBV6-5 joined to TRBJ2-3; confidence is insufficient to name the D gene. The DNA sequence reads TGTGCCAGCACAGGCACAGATACGCAGTATTTT. Its protein reads: CASTGTDTQYF.